The entry below gives a single T cell receptor beta chain sequence along with its context. The sample is drawn from a study of blood T cell repertoires in COVID-19. Study-level information: Material from acute and convalescent COVID-19 was sourced from the United States, Italy and Spain. The analysed material was cDNA or gDNA that came from T cells, B-cell-depleted T cells, or PBMCs.

The method was immunoSEQ multiplex PCR; TCRdb's version includes in-frame clones alone and lacks a portion of them. Found here are 150,000 to 200,000 clones, around 95% of them singletons; the top ten hold approximately 0.8%. CDR1 and CDR2 from the germline V gene are SQVTM and ANQGSEA. This CDR3 region has 15 residues. With 0 bases clipped from V and 3 bases from J, the junction kept 6 bases outside the gene matches. Sequencing input: peripheral blood. This TCR was recovered from a man aged 30-40 years with COVID-19, enrolled during active disease. The gene calls are TRBV29-1 and TRBJ1-2, with 8 positions matching TRBD1. The CDR3 DNA is TGCAGCGTTGAAGATCCGGACAGGGACTACTATGGCTACACCTTC. Its translation: CSVEDPDRDYYGYTF.